This T cell receptor beta chain was documented in a study of PD-1 blockade in classical Hodgkin lymphoma. Each and every patient relapsed after autologous stem cell transplantation, and patients got differing brentuximab vedotin exposure. The method was immunoSEQ multiplex PCR; TCRdb's version includes in-frame clones alone and lacks a portion of them. The table records about 26,000 clones, approximately 67% of them present only once. The sequence was collected from a human donor with classical Hodgkin lymphoma. This specimen consisted of peripheral blood mononuclear cells (PBMCs), obtained before the second cycle of nivolumab.

The CDR3 region has the DNA TGTGCCAGCAGCGTGCGGAGCGGGAGAGAACCCACAGATACGCAGTATTTT. This sequence encodes CASSVRSGREPTDTQYF. The rearrangement uses TRBV9 and TRBJ2-3, with 8 nucleotides matching TRBD2. The junction had 10 bases not matched to a gene; V was cut back by 2 bases and J by 2 bases. The CDR3 consists of 17 residues. Germline lookup yields CDR1 SGDLS and CDR2 YYNGEE.